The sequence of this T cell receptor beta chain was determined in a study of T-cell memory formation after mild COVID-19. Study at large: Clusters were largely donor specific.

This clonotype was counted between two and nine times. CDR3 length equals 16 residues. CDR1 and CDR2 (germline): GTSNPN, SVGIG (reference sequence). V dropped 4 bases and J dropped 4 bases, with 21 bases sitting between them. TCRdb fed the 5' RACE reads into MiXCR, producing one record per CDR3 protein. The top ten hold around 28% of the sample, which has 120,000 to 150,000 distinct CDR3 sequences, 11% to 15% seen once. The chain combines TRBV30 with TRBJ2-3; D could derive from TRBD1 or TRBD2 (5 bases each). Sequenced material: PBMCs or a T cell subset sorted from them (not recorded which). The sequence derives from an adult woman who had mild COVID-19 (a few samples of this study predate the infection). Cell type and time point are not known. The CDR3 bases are TGTGCCTGGACCGGGGCGGCTGCCGAGCGAGCAGATACGCAGTATTTT. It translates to CAWTGAAAERADTQYF.